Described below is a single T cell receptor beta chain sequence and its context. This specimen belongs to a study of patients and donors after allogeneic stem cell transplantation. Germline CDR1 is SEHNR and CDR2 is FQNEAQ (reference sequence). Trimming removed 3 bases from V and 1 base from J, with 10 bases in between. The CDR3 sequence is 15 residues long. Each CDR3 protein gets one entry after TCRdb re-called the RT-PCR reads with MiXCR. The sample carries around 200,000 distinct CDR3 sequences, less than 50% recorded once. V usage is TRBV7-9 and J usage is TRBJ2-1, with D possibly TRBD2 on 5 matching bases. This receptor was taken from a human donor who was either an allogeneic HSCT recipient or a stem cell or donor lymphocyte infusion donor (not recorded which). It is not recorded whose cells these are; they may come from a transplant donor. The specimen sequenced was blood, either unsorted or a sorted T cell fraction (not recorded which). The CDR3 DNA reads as TGTGCCAGCAGCTTCCGCGGGTATTCCTACAATGAGCAGTTCTTC. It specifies CASSFRGYSYNEQFF.